This T cell receptor (beta chain) was obtained from a study of PD-L1 blockade in urothelial cancer. Study at large: At 3 weeks after treatment start (second dose) and again at 6 weeks, blood was analyzed. Study findings and constraints: Durable benefit accompanied greater 3-week expansion of tumor-associated blood clones.

The CDR3 length is 15 residues. The ends lost 2 bases at V and 14 bases at J; junction bases unmatched: 11. Germline V gene lookup returns CDR1 SGHDT and CDR2 YYEEEE. Time point: peripheral blood 6 weeks after treatment start. The diagnosis in patients was locally advanced or metastatic urothelial carcinoma. Samples spanned pretreatment and treatment, with 1 to 8 time points per patient. Sequencing used immunoSEQ multiplex PCR; TCRdb keeps in-frame clones, though not all of them. The table shows about 43,000 clones, with around four fifths occurring only once. As concerns this clone: As yet, its antigen is unknown.

This receptor was taken from a man between 60 and 75 years old with urothelial cancer. J is TRBJ1-6 and V is TRBV5-6; the match to TRBD1 covers 9 bases. Material: PBMCs, obtained around atezolizumab (anti-PD-L1) treatment. CDR3 DNA: TGTGCCAGCAGCTTTCGCGGGACAGGGAACTGGGCCCTCCACTTT. Residues: CASSFRGTGNWALHF.